Following are 27 T cell receptor beta chains from one sample sequenced in a study of blood T cell repertoires in COVID-19. The method was immunoSEQ multiplex PCR; TCRdb's version includes in-frame clones alone and lacks a portion of them. The data hold around 270,000 clones, with 70% to 85% observed a single time. The sample taken for sequencing was peripheral blood. Source of these receptors: a human donor with COVID-19, enrolled during active disease. The donor label of this sample is uncertain.

The rearrangement uses TRBV28 and TRBJ2-1; D may be TRBD2 (6 bases). With 10 bases removed from V and 6 bases from J, the gap between germline ends came to 22 bases. The CDR3 extends over 15 amino acids. The germline V gene has CDR1 MDHEN and CDR2 SYDVKM. CDR3 in DNA: TGTGCCACCGGGCAGGCGGGGCTTAGGTCCAATGAGCAGTTCTTC. Protein product: CATGQAGLRSNEQFF.

This clone was seen just once. J is TRBJ1-2 and V is TRBV6-1; D uncertain. Germline V CDR1 and CDR2: MNHNS, SASEGT. The CDR3 loop spans 16 amino acids. V dropped 1 base and J dropped 4 bases, with 16 bases sitting between them. This CDR3 is CASSEENRVPGYGYTF. CDR3 DNA: TGTGCCAGCAGTGAAGAAAATCGGGTACCTGGCTATGGCTACACCTTC.

To note about this clone: Other nucleotide sequences from this sample produce the same CDR3. The chain combines TRBV7-2 with TRBJ2-3; TRBD2 agrees at 7 bases. V was clipped by 1 base and J by 3 bases; unmatched bases: 7. Germline V CDR1 and CDR2: SGHTA, FQGNSA. The CDR3 totals 16 residues. The CDR3 is CASSLGASGRTDTQYF. The DNA of the CDR3 is TGTGCCAGCAGCTTAGGCGCTAGCGGTAGGACAGATACGCAGTATTTT. Drawing the rest from reference TRBV7-2 and TRBJ2-3, the complete variable domain is GAGVSQSPSNKVTEKGKDVELRCDPISGHTALYWYRQSLGQGLEFLIYFQGNSAPDKSGLPSDRFSAERTGGSVSTLTIQRTQQEDSAVYLCASSLGASGRTDTQYFGPGTRLTVL.

This chain joins TRBV20-1 and TRBJ1-1; D gene unclear. Trimming cost V 3 bases and J 0 bases, with 14 bases left between them. Germline CDR1 DFQATT, CDR2 SNEGSKA (reference sequence). The length of the CDR3 is 15 residues. The CDR3 DNA is TGCAGTGCTAGTTACAGTAGCGCAGTGAACACTGAAGCTTTCTTT. This encodes CSASYSSAVNTEAFF.

The genes are TRBV7-9 and TRBJ1-5, with unresolved D. Germline values: CDR1 SEHNR, CDR2 FQNEAQ (reference sequence). The V end was cut by 1 base, the J end by 5 bases, with 9 bases between. CDR3 length: 14 amino acids. The CDR3 loop is CASSLEQRDQPQHF. Here the CDR3 DNA reads TGTGCCAGCAGCTTAGAGCAGCGCGATCAGCCCCAGCATTTT.

The chain recombines TRBV21-1 with TRBJ1-2; TRBD1, the table's D call, lacks a check against the DNA. TRBV21-1 is labeled a pseudogene. The CDR3 spans 14 residues. CDR3: CASKGCGQGDGYTF. CDR3 in DNA: TGTGCCAGCAAAGGGTGCGGACAGGGAGATGGCTACACCTTC.

The CDR3, as DNA: TGTGCCAGCAGTGAAAAGCGACTAGATGGAACCGGGGCCAACGTCCTGACTTTC. Translated: CASSEKRLDGTGANVLTF. This rearrangement joins TRBV6-1 to TRBJ2-6; a possible D gene is TRBD2 (6 bases). V was clipped by 2 bases and J by 4 bases, with 18 bases between them. The V gene's germline CDR1 is MNHNS and CDR2 SASEGT. This CDR3 spans 18 amino acids.

This clone showed up just a few times. The V gene is TRBV5-1, the J gene TRBJ1-1, with D hard to call. V lost 0 bases to trimming and J lost 3 bases, with 12 bases between them. This CDR3 is 15 amino acids long. Germline CDR1 and CDR2: SGHRS and YFSETQ. The CDR3 DNA follows: TGCGCCAGCAGCTTGGTCTCGAACGGTGACACTGAAGCTTTCTTT. Its protein is CASSLVSNGDTEAFF.

This clone was observed once. The V and J genes are TRBV7-2 and TRBJ1-4, with TRBD1 matching 8 bases. CDR1 and CDR2 (germline): SGHTA, FQGNSA. CDR3 length equals 13 residues. Trimming cost V 6 bases and J 7 bases; bases outside gene matches: 4. CDR3 residues: CASSWTGSEKLFF. DNA of the CDR3: TGTGCCAGCAGTTGGACAGGGTCTGAAAAACTGTTTTTT.

This chain uses TRBV20-1 with TRBJ2-1; weak D call: TRBD1 (6 bases). V gave up 3 bases and J gave up 10 bases, with 10 bases separating them. Germline V CDR1 and CDR2: DFQATT, SNEGSKA (reference sequence). The CDR3 spans 11 residues. The DNA for the CDR3 is TGCAGTGCTAGGGGGGCAGTAGAGCAGTTCTTC. Encoded protein: CSARGAVEQFF.

This chain uses TRBV4-1 with TRBJ2-2; 13 positions agree with TRBD2. Germline CDR1 is MGHRA and CDR2 is YSYEKL. Trimming cost V 5 bases and J 7 bases; bases outside gene matches: 7. This CDR3 contains 16 residues. This CDR3 reads CASSYGTSGNDGELFF. The CDR3 DNA reads TGCGCCAGCAGCTACGGGACTAGCGGGAATGACGGGGAGCTGTTTTTT.

Notes on this clone: The identical CDR3 is also encoded by other nucleotide sequences in the sample. This chain uses TRBV5-1 with TRBJ1-3; 9 nucleotides align to TRBD1. There are 15 residues in the CDR3. J gave up 0 bases and V 3 bases, and 1 base lay outside the gene matches. CDR1 and CDR2 from the germline V gene are SGHRS and YFSETQ. CDR3 DNA: TGCGCCAGCAGCTGGGGACAGGGCTCTGGAAACACCATATATTTT. Translated: CASSWGQGSGNTIYF.

V gene TRBV7-9 combines with J gene TRBJ1-1, with D maybe TRBD1 (5 bases). The CDR3 is 14 amino acids. Looked up from germline, CDR1 is SEHNR and CDR2 is FQNEAQ (reference sequence). The V end was cut by 0 bases, the J end by 10 bases, with 15 bases between. For the CDR3, the DNA is TGTGCCAGCAGCTTAGCGGCGGGGGTGTCAGGAGCTTTCTTT. It is translated as CASSLAAGVSGAFF.

The chain joins TRBV4-3 to TRBJ2-2; D is ambiguous. The CDR3 has 15 amino acids. The germline CDR1 and CDR2 sequences are LGHNA and YSLEER. With 0 bases removed from V and 6 bases from J, the gap between germline ends came to 11 bases. CDR3 coding DNA: TGCGCCAGCAGCCAAGACTCTCCACGGGCCGGGGAGCTGTTTTTT. Its protein product is CASSQDSPRAGELFF.

The rearrangement links TRBV11-2 to TRBJ1-1; D is unresolved. Deletions cut 5 bases from V and 1 base from J, with 14 bases between. The length of the CDR3 is 15 residues. Germline V gene lookup returns CDR1 SGHAT and CDR2 FQNNGV. As DNA, the CDR3 is TGTGCCAGCAGCCTGCTGGGAGGGCGGAACACTGAAGCTTTCTTT. Its translation: CASSLLGGRNTEAFF. Supplemented by reference TRBV11-2 and TRBJ1-1, the full variable domain reads EAGVAQSPRYKIIEKRQSVAFWCNPISGHATLYWYQQILGQGPKLLIQFQNNGVVDDSQLPKDRFSAERLKGVDSTLKIQPAKLEDSAVYLCASSLLGGRNTEAFFGQGTRLTVV.

The CDR3 spells CASSIEGSYNEQFF. Here the CDR3 DNA reads TGTGCCAGTAGTATCGAGGGCTCCTACAATGAGCAGTTCTTC. The chain combines TRBV19 with TRBJ2-1, with D tentatively TRBD2 (5 bases). The germline CDR1 and CDR2 sequences are LNHDA and SQIVND (reference sequence). The CDR3 is made up of 14 amino acids. V lost 3 bases and J lost 0, with 6 bases in between.

V usage is TRBV28 and J usage is TRBJ1-2; a weak D match, TRBD1 (6 bases). The CDR3 has 13 residues. Trimming took 6 bases from V and 8 from J, leaving 16 bases between them. Germline CDR1 and CDR2: MDHEN and SYDVKM. The CDR3 sequence is CASRDTGLRGYTF. The DNA for the CDR3 is TGTGCCAGCAGGGATACAGGGTTACGGGGCTACACCTTC.

This clone was recorded only once. The CDR3 sequence is CASMEGSGGYTF. For the CDR3, the DNA is TGTGCCAGCATGGAGGGGTCGGGTGGCTACACCTTC. The V call is TRBV28, the J call TRBJ1-2, with D maybe TRBD1 (5 bases). V was trimmed by 7 bases and J by 7 bases, leaving 13 bases between them. The CDR3 totals 12 residues. CDR1 and CDR2 (germline): MDHEN, SYDVKM.

This clone was recorded a few times. The rearrangement joins TRBV19 to TRBJ1-2; TRBD1 agrees at 11 bases. The CDR3 covers 14 residues. Germline values: CDR1 LNHDA, CDR2 SQIVND (reference sequence). With V trimmed by 7 bases and J by 3 bases, 4 bases remained unmatched. The CDR3 is CASILGQGDYGYTF. CDR3 coding DNA: TGTGCCAGTATCCTGGGACAGGGGGACTATGGCTACACCTTC.

As DNA, the CDR3 is TGTGCCTGGAGCCATCGGGGGGCGCGGGAGCAGTACTTC. Protein product: CAWSHRGAREQYF. The chain employs TRBV30 and TRBJ2-7, with D possibly being TRBD2 (7 bases). Per germline, CDR1 GTSNPN and CDR2 SVGIG (reference sequence). The V gene lost 3 bases and the J gene lost 7 bases, with 16 bases spanning the gap. This CDR3 contains 13 residues. The complete variable domain, with remaining parts taken from reference TRBV30 and TRBJ2-7, reads SQTIHQWPATLVQPVGSPLSLECTVEGTSNPNLYWYRQAAGRGLQLLFYSVGIGQISSEVPQNLSASRPQDRQFILSSKKLLLSDSGFYLCAWSHRGAREQYFGPGTRLTVT.

The chain couples TRBV4-2 to TRBJ2-1; weak D call: TRBD2 (5 bases). CDR3 length: 16 residues. The V gene's germline CDR1 is LGHNA and CDR2 YNFKEQ. Trimming pared 0 bases from V and 5 bases from J, leaving 14 bases between. The CDR3 spells CASSQEVSSGDNEQFF. For the CDR3, the DNA is TGTGCCAGCAGCCAAGAGGTGTCCAGCGGAGACAATGAGCAGTTCTTC.

This chain connects TRBV12-3 or TRBV12-4 to TRBJ1-6; D remains ambiguous. This CDR3 region has 13 residues. V was pared by 3 bases and J by 14 bases, with 14 bases between. Written as DNA, the CDR3 is TGTGCCAGCAGTTTTTGGAGAACTGACTCCCTCCACTTT. This translates into CASSFWRTDSLHF.

J is TRBJ1-1 and V is TRBV11-1; tentative D call: TRBD1 (6 bases). Germline V gives CDR1 SGHAT, CDR2 FQDESV (reference sequence). V lost 5 bases, J lost 11 bases, and 18 bases lay in between. This CDR3 comprises 13 residues. The CDR3 sequence is CASSNRQELEAFF. As DNA, the CDR3 is TGTGCCAGCAGCAACCGACAGGAGCTGGAGGCTTTCTTT.

The chain links TRBV10-2 to TRBJ1-1; TRBD1 might be the D (6 bases). Germline lookup yields CDR1 WSHSY and CDR2 SAAADI. V dropped 4 bases and J dropped 3 bases, with 18 bases sitting between them. The CDR3 is 16 amino acids. The CDR3 nucleotides are TGCGCCAGCAGTGCTTTCGGGCAGCGGGGGCACACTGAAGCTTTCTTT. Amino acid sequence: CASSAFGQRGHTEAFF.

This chain links TRBV6-5 with TRBJ2-7; 8 bases fit TRBD2. CDR3 length: 15 amino acids. J gave up 2 bases and V 5 bases, and 8 bases lay outside the gene matches. The germline V gene has CDR1 MNHEY and CDR2 SVGAGI. The CDR3 DNA reads as TGTGCCAGCAGTACCCTCGGGGGGGCCACCTACGAGCAGTACTTC. This gives the protein CASSTLGGATYEQYF.

This sequence joins TRBV6-5 and TRBJ2-1; no clear D. V lost 7 bases, J lost 0 bases, and 10 bases lay in between. The CDR3 consists of 14 residues. The germline V gene has CDR1 MNHEY and CDR2 SVGAGI. This CDR3 reads CASIAPSSYNEQFF. CDR3 DNA: TGTGCCAGCATAGCACCAAGCTCCTACAATGAGCAGTTCTTC.

This chain uses TRBV3-1 (or the pseudogene TRBV3-2) with TRBJ2-5, with 9 bases aligning to TRBD2. CDR3 size: 14 residues. Trimming cost V 3 bases and J 5 bases; bases outside gene matches: 4. The germline V gene has CDR1 LGHDT and CDR2 YNNKEL (reference sequence). In DNA, the CDR3 is TGTGCCAGCAGCCAGACTAGCGGTTGGGAGACCCAGTACTTC. The encoded protein is CASSQTSGWETQYF.